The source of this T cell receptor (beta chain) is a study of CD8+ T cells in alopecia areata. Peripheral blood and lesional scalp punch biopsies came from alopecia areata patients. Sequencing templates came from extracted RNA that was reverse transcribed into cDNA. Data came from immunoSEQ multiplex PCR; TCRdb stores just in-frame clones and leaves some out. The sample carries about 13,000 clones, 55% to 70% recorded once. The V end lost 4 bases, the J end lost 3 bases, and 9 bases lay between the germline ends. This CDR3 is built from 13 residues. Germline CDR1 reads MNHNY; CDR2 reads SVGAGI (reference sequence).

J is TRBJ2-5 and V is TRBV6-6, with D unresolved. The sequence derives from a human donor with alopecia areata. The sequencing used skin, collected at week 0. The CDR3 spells CASSSDMKETQYF. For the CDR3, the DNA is TGTGCCAGCAGTTCCGACATGAAAGAGACCCAGTACTTC.